Each of the 17 T cell receptor beta chains below was sequenced from the same sample in a study of long-term antiretroviral therapy in people with HIV (dated by TCRdb to between 2022 and 2023). Sequencing of the TRB variable region was done with the immunoSEQ hsTCRB v3.0 assay at survey level resolution. This is the immuneACCESS table as TCRdb keeps it, with only in-frame sequences that have V and J called. A part of the clones is gone; compared with another copy, unresolved V genes explain less than half, and the rest is unexplained. The sample includes around 26,000 clones, with around 80% observed a single time. The ten most abundant clones make up around 4.8% of the sample. Sequenced material: unsorted PBMCs, taken 0.5 years after starting antiretroviral therapy. The source of these receptors is a woman aged 40 to 55 with HIV.

The chain is built from TRBV7-2 and TRBJ2-1; 13 nucleotides match TRBD2. After removal of 4 bases from V and 12 bases from J, the junction contained 6 bases not matched to a gene. The CDR3 sequence is 14 residues long. Germline V gives CDR1 SGHTA, CDR2 FQGNSA. CDR3 in amino acids: CASSSGLAGVGQFF. Here the CDR3 DNA reads TGTGCCAGCAGCTCCGGACTAGCGGGGGTCGGGCAGTTCTTC.

The chain recombines TRBV28 with TRBJ1-3; possible D gene TRBD1, 5 bases. The germline V gene has CDR1 MDHEN and CDR2 SYDVKM. The ends were cut back, 6 bases at V and 5 bases at J, with 8 bases in the middle. This CDR3 is built from 12 residues. The CDR3 reads CASRGRRNTIYF. The CDR3 DNA follows: TGTGCCAGCAGGGGACGGAGAAACACCATATATTTT.

This chain links TRBV30 with TRBJ2-3; 7 bases agree with TRBD2. Germline V CDR1 and CDR2: GTSNPN, SVGIG (reference sequence). The CDR3 is 14 residues long. Trimming removed 5 bases from V and 2 bases from J; junction bases left unmatched: 7. For the CDR3, the DNA is TGTGCCTGGGCCCCGGGACTACACACAGATACGCAGTATTTT. Protein: CAWAPGLHTDTQYF.

The chain employs TRBV30 and TRBJ1-5, with D uncertain. Trimming left V 5 bases short and J 4 bases short, with 9 bases between. Per germline, CDR1 GTSNPN and CDR2 SVGIG (reference sequence). There are 12 residues in the CDR3. DNA of the CDR3: TGTGCCTGGGGGAGGACTAATCAGCCCCAGCATTTT. This sequence encodes CAWGRTNQPQHF. The full variable domain, rest sourced from reference TRBV30 and TRBJ1-5, is SQTIHQWPATLVQPVGSPLSLECTVEGTSNPNLYWYRQAAGRGLQLLFYSVGIGQISSEVPQNLSASRPQDRQFILSSKKLLLSDSGFYLCAWGRTNQPQHFGDGTRLSIL.

A note on this clone: One end of the junction fails to match germline, which may point to a read error. This chain links TRBV4-1 with TRBJ2-2, with 7 bases lining up with TRBD2. This CDR3 is 13 amino acids long. Per germline, CDR1 MGHRA and CDR2 YSYEKL. In nucleotides, the CDR3 is TGCGCCAGCAGACAAGGACTAGCCGGGGAGCTGTTTTTT. This codes for CASRQGLAGELFF.

V and J are TRBV7-9 and TRBJ2-6; D unresolved. The V end lost 5 bases, the J end lost 2 bases, and 7 bases lay between the germline ends. The germline V gene encodes CDR1 SEHNR and CDR2 FQNEAQ (reference sequence). The length of the CDR3 is 14 residues. In DNA, the CDR3 is TGTGCCAGCAGCCCCATCCCTGGGGCCAACGTCCTGACTTTC. It translates to CASSPIPGANVLTF.

V usage is TRBV10-3 and J usage is TRBJ2-5; D uncertain. Germline lookup yields CDR1 ENHRY and CDR2 SYGVKD. The V and J ends lost 2 bases and 3 bases respectively, with 10 bases between them. This CDR3 is built from 14 residues. This CDR3 is CAISEAGGKETQYF. DNA for the CDR3: TGTGCCATCAGTGAGGCTGGTGGCAAAGAGACCCAGTACTTC.

The V and J genes are TRBV28 and TRBJ1-5, with 11 bases identical to TRBD1. The junction had 10 bases not matched to a gene; V was cut back by 7 bases and J by 5 bases. Germline V gives CDR1 MDHEN, CDR2 SYDVKM. CDR3 size: 16 residues. The CDR3 spells CASNGGQGASDQPQHF. CDR3 coding DNA: TGTGCCAGCAATGGTGGACAGGGGGCCTCGGATCAGCCCCAGCATTTT.

The chain joins TRBV28 to TRBJ2-5, with 7 positions matching TRBD2. V gave up 6 bases and J gave up 5 bases; unmatched junction bases: 12. CDR3 length: 15 amino acids. The V gene's germline CDR1 is MDHEN and CDR2 SYDVKM. Here the CDR3 DNA reads TGTGCCAGCAGATCAACCGGGAGGTTATCGGAGACCCAGTACTTC. Protein: CASRSTGRLSETQYF. The whole variable domain, remainder taken from reference TRBV28 and TRBJ2-5, is DVKVTQSSRYLVKRTGEKVFLECVQDMDHENMFWYRQDPGLGLRLIYFSYDVKMKEKGDIPEGYSVSREKKERFSLILESASTNQTSMYLCASRSTGRLSETQYFGPGTRLLVL.

The chain has TRBV18 and TRBJ2-1; 7 nucleotides align to TRBD1. Trimming cost V 7 bases and J 0 bases; bases outside gene matches: 9. This CDR3 contains 16 residues. Germline lookup yields CDR1 KGHSH and CDR2 LQKENI. This chain's CDR3 is CASLSGTVASYNEQFF. The CDR3, as DNA: TGTGCCAGCTTATCAGGGACAGTAGCCTCCTACAATGAGCAGTTCTTC.

The V and J genes are TRBV28 and TRBJ2-2; D call uncertain. Germline CDR1 MDHEN, CDR2 SYDVKM. Trimming cost V 5 bases and J 4 bases, with 11 bases left between them. This CDR3 contains 14 residues. In nucleotides, the CDR3 is TGTGCCAGCAGTACCCCTTACGGCACCGGGGAGCTGTTTTTT. Translation gives CASSTPYGTGELFF. The entire variable domain, with the rest obtained from reference TRBV28 and TRBJ2-2, is as follows: DVKVTQSSRYLVKRTGEKVFLECVQDMDHENMFWYRQDPGLGLRLIYFSYDVKMKEKGDIPEGYSVSREKKERFSLILESASTNQTSMYLCASSTPYGTGELFFGEGSRLTVL.

The sample holds a few counts of this clone. J is TRBJ1-2 and V is TRBV11-2; 9 bases are a match to TRBD1. The germline V gene encodes CDR1 SGHAT and CDR2 FQNNGV. Germline trimming cut 5 bases from V and 6 bases from J; bases unmatched to any gene: 7. This CDR3 contains 14 residues. CDR3 nucleotides: TGTGCCAGCAGCCGGGTACAGGGGGCGCATGGCTACACCTTC. It codes for CASSRVQGAHGYTF.

This clone appeared a single time. The chain links TRBV18 to TRBJ2-1, with TRBD2 matching over 10 bases. Germline CDR1 reads KGHSH; CDR2 reads LQKENI. This CDR3 has 15 amino acids. J was trimmed by 5 bases and V by 0 bases; bases with no gene match: 1. The chain's CDR3 is CASSPPSGGNNEQFF. The CDR3 nucleotides are TGTGCCAGCTCACCACCTAGCGGGGGGAACAATGAGCAGTTCTTC.

The chain joins TRBV4-3 to TRBJ2-3, with D possibly matching TRBD1 (6 bases). V was clipped by 2 bases and J by 4 bases, with 19 bases between them. The CDR3 has 17 amino acids. Germline V gives CDR1 LGHNA, CDR2 YSLEER. In nucleotides, the CDR3 is TGCGCCAGCAGCCAACGTCCGGGACATTGGGGACCAGATACGCAGTATTTT. Translated, it gives CASSQRPGHWGPDTQYF.

The sample holds one count of this clone. The V and J genes are TRBV5-1 and TRBJ1-4; TRBD1 aligns across 7 bases. Germline trimming cut 0 bases from V and 3 bases from J; bases unmatched to any gene: 5. This CDR3 contains 16 residues. CDR1 and CDR2 from the germline V gene are SGHRS and YFSETQ. The CDR3 nucleotides read TGCGCCAGCAGCTTGGGGGACGGGACAGCTAATGAAAAACTGTTTTTT. Its translation is CASSLGDGTANEKLFF.

J is TRBJ2-3 and V is TRBV30; D uncertain. This CDR3 is built from 11 residues. V lost 5 bases, J lost 14 bases, and 17 bases lay in between. Germline assignment: CDR1 GTSNPN and CDR2 SVGIG (reference sequence). CDR3 DNA sequence: TGTGCCTGGTCGGAAACCACCTTGCTGTATTTT. Amino acid sequence: CAWSETTLLYF.

The V call is TRBV6-6, the J call TRBJ2-5, with TRBD1 matching over 7 bases. The junction had 15 bases not matched to a gene; V was cut back by 6 bases and J by 5 bases. From germline, CDR1 is MNHNY and CDR2 SVGAGI (reference sequence). This CDR3 has 16 amino acids. The CDR3: CASSYGTVIGSETQYF. In DNA form, the CDR3 reads TGTGCCAGCAGCTACGGGACAGTTATCGGGTCTGAGACCCAGTACTTC.